These T cell receptor beta chains were read from a single sample in a study of cytomegalovirus exposure and HLA in healthy donors. Profiling relied on immunoSEQ multiplex PCR, and the TCRdb table lists in-frame clones only, not all of them. The repertoire has about 240,000 clones, approximately 86% of them found once; the top ten carry around 1.2%. Sequencing input: PBMCs. The receptors here all came from a woman aged 30 to 39 in good health and CMV-seropositive. CDR3s include the opening cysteine and the closing phenylalanine or tryptophan. Fields, in order: J gene, D gene, V gene, clone size, CDR3 protein, CDR3 DNA. The D gene is left open where the match is weak. Some rows mark clone size as missing; the rest say once, few, many or name a class of expanded clone.

TRBJ1-2	.	TRBV29-1	.	CSVGANYGYTF	TGCAGCGTCGGAGCTAACTATGGCTACACCTTC
TRBJ2-1	TRBD1	TRBV5-1	.	CASSPGQTSYNEQFF	TGCGCCAGCAGCCCGGGACAGACATCCTACAATGAGCAGTTCTTC
TRBJ2-2	.	TRBV10-3	.	CAISEREQGGELFF	TGTGCCATCAGTGAACGAGAGCAGGGCGGGGAGCTGTTTTTT
TRBJ2-1	TRBD2	TRBV29-1	.	CSSGGLAGDLNEQFF	TGCAGCTCCGGGGGACTAGCGGGAGACCTCAATGAGCAGTTCTTC
TRBJ1-1	TRBD1	TRBV7-9	.	CASSLGQLNTEAFF	TGTGCCAGCAGCTTGGGACAGCTGAACACTGAAGCTTTCTTT
TRBJ1-4	TRBD1	TRBV28	once	CASSLPLTGAPLQGEKLFF	TGTGCCAGCAGTTTGCCCTTAACAGGGGCTCCCCTCCAGGGGGAAAAACTGTTTTTT
TRBJ2-7	.	TRBV30	.	CAWEGEGIYEQYF	TGTGCCTGGGAGGGGGAGGGGATATACGAGCAGTACTTC
TRBJ1-1	.	TRBV6-5	.	CASSYFGQVNTEAFF	TGTGCCAGCAGTTACTTCGGACAAGTGAACACTGAAGCTTTCTTT
TRBJ2-3	TRBD2	TRBV27	.	CASSSLAGLDTQYF	TGTGCCAGCAGTTCACTAGCGGGTTTAGATACGCAGTATTTT
TRBJ1-2	.	TRBV4-1	.	CASSQALSLNYGYTF	TGCGCCAGCAGCCAAGCCCTTTCCCTTAACTATGGCTACACCTTC
TRBJ2-1	.	TRBV5-1	.	CASSLGRGPASTYNEQFF	TGCGCCAGCAGCTTGGGTAGGGGCCCCGCGTCGACCTACAATGAGCAGTTCTTC
TRBJ2-3	.	TRBV27	.	CASSSTAVTLYTQYF	TGTGCCAGCAGTTCAACGGCGGTTACACTATATACGCAGTATTTT
TRBJ1-5	TRBD1	TRBV15	.	CATSKGQGEYSNQPQHF	TGTGCCACCAGCAAGGGACAGGGGGAATATAGCAATCAGCCCCAGCATTTT
TRBJ2-3	.	TRBV5-1	.	CASRWAGKGNTDTQYF	TGCGCCAGCAGATGGGCGGGGAAGGGGAACACAGATACGCAGTATTTT
TRBJ2-1	TRBD2	TRBV6-1	.	CASIVSGSHNEQFF	TGTGCCAGCATTGTTAGCGGGAGCCACAATGAGCAGTTCTTC
TRBJ2-5	.	TRBV6-1	.	CASSDRLEAQETQYF	TGTGCCAGCAGTGATCGGCTAGAAGCTCAAGAGACCCAGTACTTC
TRBJ2-1	TRBD2	TRBV19	.	CASSLTSGPLYNEQFF	TGTGCCAGTAGTCTAACTAGCGGGCCACTCTACAATGAGCAGTTCTTC
TRBJ2-3	.	TRBV11-3	once	CASSLDGASVVSDTQYF	TGTGCCAGCAGCTTAGATGGAGCTAGCGTTGTTTCAGATACGCAGTATTTT
TRBJ2-1	TRBD2	TRBV28	.	CASSLRLAGYNEQFF	TGTGCCAGCAGTTTAAGGCTAGCGGGCTACAATGAGCAGTTCTTC
TRBJ1-5	TRBD1	TRBV6-1	.	CASSWNDRGIQPQHF	TGTGCCAGCAGCTGGAATGACAGGGGAATTCAGCCCCAGCATTTT
TRBJ1-2	TRBD1	TRBV13	.	CASSFGTGGRANYGYTF	TGTGCCAGCAGCTTCGGGACAGGGGGCCGAGCTAACTATGGCTACACCTTC
TRBJ1-2	TRBD1	TRBV5-1	.	CASSLSSPDRGVYGYTF	TGCGCCAGCAGCTTGTCCAGTCCGGACAGGGGCGTCTATGGCTACACCTTC
TRBJ1-2	.	TRBV11-2	.	CASSGRQGRLSYGYTF	TGTGCCAGCAGCGGACGGCAGGGGCGACTTTCCTATGGCTACACCTTC
TRBJ2-7	TRBD1	TRBV10-3	.	CAISDSGTVSYEQYF	TGTGCCATCAGTGATTCCGGGACAGTATCCTACGAGCAGTACTTC
TRBJ2-7	TRBD1	TRBV5-1	.	CASSYDRGHYEQYF	TGCGCCAGCAGCTATGACAGGGGGCATTACGAGCAGTACTTC
TRBJ2-3	TRBD2	TRBV27	once	CASSPLAGGGTDTQYF	TGTGCCAGCAGTCCTCTAGCGGGAGGGGGCACAGATACGCAGTATTTT
TRBJ1-2	.	TRBV7-9	few	CASSYESGWGYTF	TGTGCCAGCAGCTATGAGTCCGGGTGGGGCTACACCTTC